This TCR beta chain was identified in a study of cytomegalovirus exposure and HLA in healthy donors. Germline V gene sequence: CDR1 MDHEN, CDR2 SYDVKM. The CDR3 is 14 amino acids. The V and J ends lost 6 bases and 7 bases respectively, with 16 bases between them. With respect to this clone: Its antigen remains unknown.

Study-wide findings and caveats: What was likely a sequencing artifact was a cluster of highly shared sequence variants. In a later analysis, a missense DCLRE1C variant was linked to TCR beta V- and J-gene trimming. Later analysis identified several of the most significant clusters that appeared linked to common viral pathogens. In vitro, three CMV-associated chains proved specific for CMV antigens.

The PCR made use of 60 Vbeta and 13 Jbeta primers. Only in-frame clones appear in the TCRdb table, and some are missing; sequencing was by immunoSEQ multiplex PCR. Of 130,000 or so clones in the sample, roughly 70% were seen once. The gene calls are TRBV28 and TRBJ1-5; tentatively, D is TRBD1 (6 bases). Sequencing was done on a sample of PBMCs. The sequence was collected from a woman in her forties in good health and CMV-seropositive. CDR3 sequence (DNA): TGTGCCAGCAGCCCAAACAGGGACCTCCAGCCCCAGCATTTT. It encodes CASSPNRDLQPQHF.